The clone carrying this T cell receptor (beta chain) has a handful of counts. Its antigen is still unknown. The CDR3 extends over 14 amino acids. J gave up 7 bases and V 7 bases, and 8 bases lay outside the gene matches. TCRdb reprocessed the 5' RACE reads via MiXCR and lists one record per CDR3 protein. The sample carries around 100,000 distinct CDR3 sequences, over 8.5% recorded once. The data originate from a study of T-cell memory formation after mild COVID-19. Findings and caveats of the study: Some SARS-CoV-2-responding clones were already detected in memory before infection.

This chain connects TRBV12-3 or TRBV12-4 to TRBJ2-1; 9 nucleotides agree with TRBD2. The sample was PBMCs or a T cell subset sorted from them (not recorded which). The clonotype comes from a man aged 18 to 30 who had mild COVID-19 (a few samples of this study predate the infection). Cell type and time point are not known. The CDR3 DNA reads TGTGCCAGCACCCCACTAGCGGGTGGAAATGAGCAGTTCTTC. Encoded protein: CASTPLAGGNEQFF.